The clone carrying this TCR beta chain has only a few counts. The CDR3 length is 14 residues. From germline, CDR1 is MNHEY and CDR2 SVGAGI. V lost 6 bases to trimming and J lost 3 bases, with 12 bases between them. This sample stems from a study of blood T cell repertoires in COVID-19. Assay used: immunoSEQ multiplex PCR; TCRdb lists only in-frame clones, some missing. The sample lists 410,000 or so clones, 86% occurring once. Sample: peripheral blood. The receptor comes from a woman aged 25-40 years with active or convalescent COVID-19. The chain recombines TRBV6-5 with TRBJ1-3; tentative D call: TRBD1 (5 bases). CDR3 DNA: TGTGCCAGCAGCTTCGACAGCCTTGGAAACACCATATATTTT. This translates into CASSFDSLGNTIYF.